A single sample gave rise to the 8 T cell receptor beta chains below, sequenced in a study of blood T cell repertoires in COVID-19. Profiled with immunoSEQ multiplex PCR; TCRdb holds only in-frame clones, not every one. The sample lists 150,000 to 200,000 clones; more than 75% were seen once. Source material: peripheral blood. These receptors were taken from a woman in her 70s with acute or convalescent COVID-19.

This clone was seen a few times. The chain is built from TRBV11-3 and TRBJ2-1; possible D gene TRBD2, 6 bases. The CDR3 contains 13 residues. Trimming removed 1 base from V and 9 bases from J, with 10 bases in between. Looked up from germline, CDR1 is SGHNT and CDR2 is YENEEA. CDR3 loop: CASSLVLGGEQFF. CDR3 coding DNA: TGTGCCAGCAGCTTAGTCCTGGGGGGTGAGCAGTTCTTC.

V and J are TRBV19 and TRBJ1-2; the D is unclear. Germline V gives CDR1 LNHDA, CDR2 SQIVND (reference sequence). The V end lost 9 bases, the J end lost 4 bases, and 15 bases lay between the germline ends. This CDR3 has 13 residues. CDR3 loop: CASRAGWGYGYTF. The CDR3 DNA sequence: TGTGCCAGCCGGGCGGGGTGGGGCTATGGCTACACCTTC.

This chain links TRBV2 with TRBJ2-1; D remains unclear. The CDR3 extends over 15 amino acids. Between the trimmed V and J ends, which lost 1 base and 2 bases, there was a span of 9 bases. Germline V gene lookup returns CDR1 SNHLY and CDR2 FYNNEI. Here the CDR3 reads CASSEGRGAYNEQFF. The CDR3 DNA is TGTGCCAGCAGTGAAGGTAGAGGAGCCTACAATGAGCAGTTCTTC.

J is TRBJ2-7 and V is TRBV25-1, with D possibly TRBD1 on 6 matching bases. Trimming left V 7 bases short and J 4 bases short, with 17 bases between. This CDR3 has 14 residues. Germline V lookup: CDR1 MGHDK, CDR2 SYGVNS. CDR3 sequence (DNA): TGTGCCAGCAAGAGGGACAAAGGGGTGTACGAGCAGTACTTC. Translating it yields CASKRDKGVYEQYF.

The count of this clone is one. V gene TRBV15 combines with J gene TRBJ1-3, with D uncertain. The CDR3 runs to 15 residues. Trimming stripped 0 bases from V and 4 bases from J, with 10 bases between. Per germline, CDR1 LNHNV and CDR2 YYDKDF (reference sequence). In DNA form, the CDR3 reads TGTGCCACCAGCAGAGATCCCGGTTCGGGAAACACCATATATTTT. Its protein is CATSRDPGSGNTIYF.

V usage is TRBV7-2 and J usage is TRBJ2-3; no firm D call. The CDR3 runs 14 residues. Germline values: CDR1 SGHTA, CDR2 FQGNSA. The V end was cut by 2 bases, the J end by 6 bases, with 12 bases between. The CDR3 coding sequence is TGTGCCAGCAGCTTAATCCCGGGTACGGATACGCAGTATTTT. It encodes CASSLIPGTDTQYF. Using reference TRBV7-2 and TRBJ2-3 for the parts outside the CDR3, the full variable domain is GAGVSQSPSNKVTEKGKDVELRCDPISGHTALYWYRQSLGQGLEFLIYFQGNSAPDKSGLPSDRFSAERTGGSVSTLTIQRTQQEDSAVYLCASSLIPGTDTQYFGPGTRLTVL.

The J gene is TRBJ2-2, the V gene TRBV11-2; D is uncertain. The CDR3 extends over 13 amino acids. The germline V and J ends were trimmed by 6 bases and 5 bases, with 10 bases remaining between them. Germline V gene sequence: CDR1 SGHAT, CDR2 FQNNGV. Here the CDR3 reads CASSSVGTGELFF. CDR3 in DNA: TGTGCCAGCAGTTCAGTCGGGACCGGGGAGCTGTTTTTT.

V usage is TRBV5-4 and J usage is TRBJ2-4; 13 nucleotides line up with TRBD2. Losses at the gene ends were 1 base for V and 1 base for J; bases not matched to a gene: 5. Per germline, CDR1 SGHNT and CDR2 YYREEE (reference sequence). CDR3 length: 18 amino acids. CDR3 in amino acids: CASSLTSGRAGAKNIQYF. The CDR3 bases are TGTGCCAGCAGCTTGACTAGCGGGAGGGCCGGGGCCAAAAACATTCAGTACTTC.